This paragraph reports one T cell receptor (beta chain). The antigen is unknown. This entry belongs to a study of T cell responses to AZD1222 COVID-19 vaccine. Study conclusions and caveats: Seropositivity was recorded at baseline in only a handful of AZD1222 recipients.

The data were produced by immunoSEQ multiplex PCR, yet TCRdb's version contains in-frame clones alone and is incomplete. The data show 75,000 to 90,000 clones, approximately 85% seen once. This CDR3 has 14 amino acids. The germline V gene encodes CDR1 SGHNT and CDR2 YYREEE (reference sequence). The trim removed 4 bases at V and 2 bases at J, leaving 2 bases unmatched. The chain links TRBV5-4 to TRBJ1-3; 8 nucleotides agree with TRBD1. The clonotype originates from an adult who received the AZD1222 COVID-19 vaccine. The sequenced sample was peripheral blood, obtained 28 days after the second AZD1222 dose. The CDR3 loop reads CASSLRGPGNTIYF. CDR3 sequence (DNA): TGTGCCAGCAGCCTCAGGGGGCCTGGAAACACCATATATTTT.